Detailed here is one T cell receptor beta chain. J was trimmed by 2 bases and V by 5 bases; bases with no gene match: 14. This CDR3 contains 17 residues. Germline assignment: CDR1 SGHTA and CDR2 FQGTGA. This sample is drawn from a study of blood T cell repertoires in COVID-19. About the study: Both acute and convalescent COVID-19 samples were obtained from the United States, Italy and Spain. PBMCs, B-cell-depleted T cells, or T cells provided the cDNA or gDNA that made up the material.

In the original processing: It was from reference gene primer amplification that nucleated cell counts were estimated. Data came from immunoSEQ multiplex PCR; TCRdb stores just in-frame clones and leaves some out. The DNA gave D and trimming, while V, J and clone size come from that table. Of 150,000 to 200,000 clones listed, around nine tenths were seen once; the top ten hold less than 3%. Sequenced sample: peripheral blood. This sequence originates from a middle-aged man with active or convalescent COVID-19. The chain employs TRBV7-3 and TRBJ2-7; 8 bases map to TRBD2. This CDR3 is CASSPRGGASNPYEQYF. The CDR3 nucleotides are TGTGCCAGCAGCCCCCGGGGGGGGGCGTCGAATCCCTACGAGCAGTACTTC.